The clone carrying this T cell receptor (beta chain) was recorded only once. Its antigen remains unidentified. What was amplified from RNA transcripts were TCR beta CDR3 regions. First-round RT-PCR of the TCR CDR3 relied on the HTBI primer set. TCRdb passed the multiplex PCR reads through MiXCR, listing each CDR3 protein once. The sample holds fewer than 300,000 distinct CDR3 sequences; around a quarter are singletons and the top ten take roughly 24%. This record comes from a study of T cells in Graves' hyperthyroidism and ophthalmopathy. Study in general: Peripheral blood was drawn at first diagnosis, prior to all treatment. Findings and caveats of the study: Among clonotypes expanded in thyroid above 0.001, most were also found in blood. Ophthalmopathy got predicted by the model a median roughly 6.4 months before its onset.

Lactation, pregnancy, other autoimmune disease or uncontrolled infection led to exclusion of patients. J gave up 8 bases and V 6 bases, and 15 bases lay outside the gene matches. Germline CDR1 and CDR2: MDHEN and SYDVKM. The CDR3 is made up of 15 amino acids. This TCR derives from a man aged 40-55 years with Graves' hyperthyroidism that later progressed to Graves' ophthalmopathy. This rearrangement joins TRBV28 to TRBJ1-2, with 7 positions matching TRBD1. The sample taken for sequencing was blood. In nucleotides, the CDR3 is TGTGCCAGCAGCCAAGGTCGAGGGGGCTGGGGCGGCTACACCTTC. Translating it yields CASSQGRGGWGGYTF.